Following are 13 T cell receptor beta chains from one sample sequenced in a study of early T cells in non-severe SARS-CoV-2 infection. A single record per CDR3 protein comes from TCRdb applying MiXCR to the 5' RACE reads. The table shows around 60,000 distinct CDR3 sequences, with about 13% occurring only once. The sequenced sample was whole blood. Receptors originate from an adult who was a healthcare worker with PCR-confirmed SARS-CoV-2 infection or an uninfected control (not recorded which).

This clonotype has at least ten counts. This rearrangement joins TRBV6-6 to TRBJ2-7, with D perhaps being TRBD1 or TRBD2 (5 bases each). The CDR3 covers 14 residues. Germline loops: CDR1 MNHNY, CDR2 SVGAGI (reference sequence). V was pared by 7 bases and J by 6 bases, with 19 bases between. As DNA, the CDR3 is TGTGCCAGCACCCCCGGGGCAGGGATGACCGAGCAGTACTTC. Protein: CASTPGAGMTEQYF.

This clonotype has just a few counts. This chain links TRBV29-1 with TRBJ2-3, with D uncertain. The CDR3 runs to 14 residues. The germline V gene has CDR1 SQVTM and CDR2 ANQGSEA. The ends were cut back, 7 bases at V and 0 bases at J, with 14 bases in the middle. CDR3 DNA sequence: TGCAGCGGCGAGATGCCGTCTAGCACAGATACGCAGTATTTT. Translation: CSGEMPSSTDTQYF.

This chain joins TRBV6-6 and TRBJ2-3; 9 bases are shared with TRBD1. This CDR3 contains 16 residues. Losses at the gene ends were 7 bases for V and 5 bases for J; bases not matched to a gene: 13. CDR1 is MNHNY, CDR2 SVGAGI, per germline (reference sequence). This CDR3 reads CASIDGGTGNRDTQYF. In nucleotides, the CDR3 is TGTGCCAGCATCGATGGGGGGACAGGGAATCGAGATACGCAGTATTTT.

This clonotype was seen repeatedly, ten times or more. This chain uses TRBV29-1 with TRBJ1-2; TRBD1 matches 8 bases. The germline CDR1 and CDR2 sequences are SQVTM and ANQGSEA. The V segment lost 4 bases and the J segment 2 bases; nucleotides outside the gene matches: 0. This CDR3 comprises 12 residues. The CDR3 reads CSVGQGNYGYTF. The CDR3 DNA reads TGCAGCGTTGGACAGGGGAACTATGGCTACACCTTC.

This clonotype was found a few times. The rearrangement joins TRBV19 to TRBJ2-3, with unresolved D. Germline V gene lookup returns CDR1 LNHDA and CDR2 SQIVND (reference sequence). The CDR3 contains 13 residues. Trimming removed 0 bases from V and 6 bases from J, with 7 bases in between. The CDR3 here is CASSIDLTDTQYF. CDR3 nucleotides: TGTGCCAGTAGTATAGATCTAACGGATACGCAGTATTTT.

The V call is TRBV28, the J call TRBJ1-6, with TRBD1 identical over 7 bases. The CDR3 runs to 16 residues. Germline loops: CDR1 MDHEN, CDR2 SYDVKM. V lost 8 bases and J lost 8; bases outside the gene matches: 15. DNA for the CDR3: TGTGCCAGCCCCTCCCGCATACAGGGGAGGGATTCACCCCTCCACTTT. It translates to CASPSRIQGRDSPLHF.

With respect to this clonotype: A much larger clone lies a single base off, so this may be a read error. This chain uses TRBV18 with TRBJ2-5; possible D gene TRBD1, 6 bases. CDR1 and CDR2 from the germline V gene are KGHSH and LQKENI. This CDR3 has 16 amino acids. CDR3 sequence (DNA): TGTGCCGGCTCACCCCCCACAAGCAGGGGAGACGAGACCCAGTACTTC. This codes for CAGSPPTSRGDETQYF.

The rearrangement uses TRBV6-5 and TRBJ2-3; D ambiguous. Germline V CDR1 and CDR2: MNHEY, SVGAGI. Trimming pared 2 bases from V and 0 bases from J, leaving 12 bases between. CDR3 length: 16 residues. The CDR3 loop reads CASSYRRLDSTDTQYF. The CDR3 DNA reads TGTGCCAGCAGTTACCGCAGACTGGATAGCACAGATACGCAGTATTTT.

The chain has TRBV20-1 and TRBJ1-5; D is unclear. V lost 0 bases, J lost 6 bases, and 12 bases lay in between. This CDR3 has 14 amino acids. Per the germline V gene, CDR1 is DFQATT and CDR2 is SNEGSKA (reference sequence). The CDR3, as DNA: TGCAGTGCTAGAGATCTAGGGAGGGTTCAGCCCCAGCATTTT. It codes for CSARDLGRVQPQHF.

There are a few counts of this clonotype. This chain uses TRBV2 with TRBJ2-1; tentatively, D is TRBD1 or TRBD2 (7 bases each). The CDR3 contains 14 residues. The germline gives CDR1 SNHLY, CDR2 FYNNEI. V gave up 1 base and J gave up 8 bases, with 12 bases separating them. The CDR3 is CASSEVQGGDEQFF. The DNA for the CDR3 is TGTGCCAGCAGTGAAGTCCAGGGGGGGGATGAGCAGTTCTTC.

V gene TRBV15 combines with J gene TRBJ1-1; D ambiguous. In germline, CDR1 is LNHNV, CDR2 YYDKDF (reference sequence). CDR3 size: 17 residues. Trimming took off 0 bases at V and 2 bases at J, with 16 bases between the two ends. DNA for the CDR3: TGTGCCACCAGCAGAGATGGGCCCCTACCAGGCAACACTGAAGCTTTCTTT. This sequence encodes CATSRDGPLPGNTEAFF.

This clonotype was recorded a few times. The V gene is TRBV13, the J gene TRBJ2-5, with 10 bases matching TRBD1. Germline trimming cut 5 bases from V and 1 base from J; bases unmatched to any gene: 7. Germline values: CDR1 PRHDT, CDR2 FYEKMQ (reference sequence). This CDR3 region has 16 residues. The CDR3 spells CASSLDRGRVQETQYF. CDR3 nucleotides: TGTGCCAGCAGCCTAGACAGGGGGCGAGTCCAAGAGACCCAGTACTTC.

This clonotype was observed a few times. The gene calls are TRBV29-1 and TRBJ2-3; TRBD1 is a possible D gene (6 bases). V was trimmed by 3 bases and J by 6 bases, leaving 19 bases between them. CDR1 is SQVTM and CDR2 is ANQGSEA in the germline V gene. The CDR3 runs to 15 residues. The CDR3, as DNA: TGCAGCGTTGACAGTCAGGGGTCCGGTGGGGATACGCAGTATTTT. Its translation is CSVDSQGSGGDTQYF.